This passage covers 20 T cell receptor beta chains from one sample sequenced in a study of shared clonotypes between healthy human individuals. Profiling relied on immunoSEQ multiplex PCR, and the TCRdb table lists in-frame clones only, not all of them. The sample yields about 100,000 clones, approximately 75% seen once. The sequenced sample was memory CD8+ T cells sorted from blood. Specified subset: CD45RO+ cells pooled with CCR7-negative TemRA cells. The receptors come from a man aged 25 to 40 in good health.

The J gene is TRBJ2-1, the V gene TRBV19; TRBD1 aligns across 7 bases. Germline trimming cut 2 bases from V and 4 bases from J; bases unmatched to any gene: 8. Germline CDR1 LNHDA, CDR2 SQIVND (reference sequence). The length of the CDR3 is 16 residues. CDR3 in amino acids: CASSIYHGTAYNEQFF. CDR3 bases: TGTGCCAGTAGTATATACCACGGGACAGCGTACAATGAGCAGTTCTTC.

This CDR3 reads CATSREASTSTYEQYF. The CDR3, as DNA: TGTGCCACCAGCAGAGAAGCATCGACCAGCACCTACGAGCAGTACTTC. V usage is TRBV15 and J usage is TRBJ2-7; no clear D. The CDR3 is made up of 16 amino acids. The germline V and J ends were trimmed by 0 bases and 2 bases, with 14 bases remaining between them. CDR1 LNHNV and CDR2 YYDKDF come from the germline V gene (reference sequence).

This clone has a handful of counts. This CDR3 is CAWSALEVSSGEQYF. The CDR3 DNA is TGTGCCTGGAGCGCTCTCGAGGTTTCAAGTGGGGAGCAGTACTTC. The chain carries TRBV30 and TRBJ2-7; no clear D. CDR1 is GTSNPN and CDR2 is SVGIG in the germline V gene (reference sequence). This CDR3 is 15 amino acids long. Trimming removed 3 bases from V and 7 bases from J, with 22 bases in between.

The chain couples TRBV28 to TRBJ1-1; D gene unclear. This CDR3 region has 14 residues. V lost 5 bases, J lost 1 base, and 11 bases lay in between. CDR1 is MDHEN and CDR2 is SYDVKM in the germline V gene. The CDR3 DNA follows: TGTGCCAGCAGTGACCCCTATAGGAACACTGAAGCTTTCTTT. It yields the protein CASSDPYRNTEAFF.

The genes are TRBV7-9 and TRBJ1-4; D remains unclear. The germline V gene has CDR1 SEHNR and CDR2 FQNEAQ (reference sequence). The CDR3 is 16 residues long. Trimming removed 5 bases at V and 2 bases at J, with 15 bases between. The CDR3 loop reads CASSPSRTGTNEKLFF. In DNA, the CDR3 is TGTGCCAGCAGCCCCTCGCGGACTGGTACTAATGAAAAACTGTTTTTT.

This CDR3 is CASGSTGSSYNEQFF. Here the CDR3 DNA reads TGCGCCAGCGGGTCAACCGGAAGCTCCTACAATGAGCAGTTCTTC. The chain employs TRBV10-2 and TRBJ2-1; D gene uncertain. This CDR3 comprises 15 residues. Trimming left V 8 bases short and J 0 bases short, with 14 bases between. CDR1 and CDR2 from the germline V gene are WSHSY and SAAADI.

This chain connects TRBV28 to TRBJ2-7, with 7 bases that match TRBD1. V was pared by 4 bases and J by 5 bases, with 11 bases of the junction left unmatched. The germline gives CDR1 MDHEN, CDR2 SYDVKM. CDR3 length equals 15 residues. The CDR3 sequence is CASSWDSSRGDEQYF. The CDR3 DNA reads TGTGCCAGCAGTTGGGACAGCTCCCGAGGGGACGAGCAGTACTTC.

V usage is TRBV4-3 and J usage is TRBJ2-5; no clear D. The germline gives CDR1 LGHNA, CDR2 YSLEER. The V end was cut by 0 bases, the J end by 4 bases, with 12 bases between. CDR3 length: 15 amino acids. CDR3 nucleotides: TGCGCCAGCAGCCAAGATGGGCCCGCGGCAGAGACCCAGTACTTC. Protein: CASSQDGPAAETQYF.

This clone was observed a single time. The chain uses TRBV27 and TRBJ2-5; 7 bases align to TRBD2. Trimming took 3 bases from V and 4 from J; bases not matched to a gene: 8. The CDR3 contains 15 residues. The germline gives CDR1 MNHEY, CDR2 SMNVEV (reference sequence). CDR3 loop: CASSFIRGGGETQYF. CDR3 bases: TGTGCCAGCAGTTTTATCCGTGGGGGGGGAGAGACCCAGTACTTC.

The chain is built from TRBV9 and TRBJ2-5; maybe TRBD2 (6 bases). Looked up from germline, CDR1 is SGDLS and CDR2 is YYNGEE. V lost 4 bases, J lost 2 bases, and 15 bases lay in between. The CDR3 consists of 15 residues. CDR3 protein: CASSLGGRRQETQYF. The CDR3, as DNA: TGTGCCAGCAGCCTGGGAGGCAGGCGTCAAGAGACCCAGTACTTC.

The CDR3 region has the DNA TGTGCCAGCAGCTTCGGAGAAGTTACCTGGAACACTGAAGCTTTCTTT. Protein product: CASSFGEVTWNTEAFF. This chain joins TRBV11-2 and TRBJ1-1; D gene ambiguous. The CDR3 consists of 16 residues. Deletions cut 3 bases from V and 1 base from J, with 15 bases between. The germline CDR1 and CDR2 sequences are SGHAT and FQNNGV.

J is TRBJ2-7 and V is TRBV27; 7 nucleotides agree with TRBD1. CDR3 length equals 14 residues. V shed 3 bases, J shed 0 bases, and the junction held 2 bases outside the gene matches. Germline lookup yields CDR1 MNHEY and CDR2 SMNVEV (reference sequence). DNA of the CDR3: TGTGCCAGCAGTTTCGGGACAGCCTCCTACGAGCAGTACTTC. This sequence encodes CASSFGTASYEQYF.

This clone was counted once. V usage is TRBV30 and J usage is TRBJ2-7; TRBD1 aligns across 10 bases. This CDR3 has 13 residues. Germline CDR1 and CDR2: GTSNPN and SVGIG (reference sequence). V trimming: 2 bases; J trimming: 7 bases; junction bases outside the gene matches: 5. DNA for the CDR3: TGTGCCTGGAGTAGACAGGGGGCGGGAGAGCAGTACTTC. It yields the protein CAWSRQGAGEQYF.

This clone was counted only a few times. V is TRBV5-4 and J is TRBJ2-3; 7 positions match TRBD2. With V trimmed by 2 bases and J by 1 base, 7 bases remained unmatched. The CDR3 length is 16 residues. Germline CDR1 reads SGHNT; CDR2 reads YYREEE (reference sequence). CDR3 bases: TGTGCCAGCAGCTTAGGACTAGTAGTTGGCACAGATACGCAGTATTTT. Protein product: CASSLGLVVGTDTQYF.

This chain links TRBV28 with TRBJ2-1, with D tentatively TRBD2 (5 bases). With 8 bases removed from V and 5 bases from J, the gap between germline ends came to 25 bases. There are 17 residues in the CDR3. Germline-derived CDR1 and CDR2 are MDHEN and SYDVKM. The CDR3 sequence: CASASGSFHLRHNEQFF. In nucleotides, the CDR3 is TGTGCCAGCGCCTCGGGGTCTTTCCACCTAAGGCACAATGAGCAGTTCTTC.

The J gene is TRBJ2-1, the V gene TRBV7-7; D is perhaps TRBD2 (5 bases). The CDR3 has 14 residues. Germline assignment: CDR1 SSHAT and CDR2 FNYEAQ (reference sequence). V was pared by 5 bases and J by 8 bases, with 16 bases between. CDR3 nucleotide sequence: TGTGCCAGCAGCCCTGCCGGAGCGGATGATGAGCAGTTCTTC. Translated, it gives CASSPAGADDEQFF.

Note on this clone: This could be a read error, since a much larger clone is one nucleotide away. The chain combines TRBV27 with TRBJ2-7; 8 bases are shared with TRBD2. CDR3 length equals 12 residues. Germline CDR1 MNHEY, CDR2 SMNVEV (reference sequence). V was clipped by 5 bases and J by 13 bases; unmatched bases: 10. The DNA for the CDR3 is TGTGCCAGCAGTCTCCACGGGACTAGGCCATACTTC. Encoded protein: CASSLHGTRPYF.

The chain couples TRBV11-2 to TRBJ1-1; D gene uncertain. Germline CDR1 reads SGHAT; CDR2 reads FQNNGV. Trimming removed 1 base at V and 0 bases at J, with 3 bases between. This CDR3 region has 13 residues. The CDR3 sequence is CASSLGMNTEAFF. CDR3 sequence (DNA): TGTGCCAGCAGCTTAGGGATGAACACTGAAGCTTTCTTT.

This clone was seen just once. The rearrangement uses TRBV29-1 and TRBJ1-1, with TRBD1 as a possible D gene (6 bases). This CDR3 is built from 11 residues. V lost 7 bases and J lost 7, with 13 bases in between. Per the germline V gene, CDR1 is SQVTM and CDR2 is ANQGSEA. The CDR3: CSGGGQNEAFF. The CDR3, as DNA: TGCAGCGGTGGAGGACAGAATGAAGCTTTCTTT.

This chain connects TRBV6-1 to TRBJ2-7; tentatively, D is TRBD1 (5 bases). CDR1 is MNHNS, CDR2 SASEGT, per germline. The V gene lost 6 bases and the J gene lost 2 bases, with 8 bases spanning the gap. This CDR3 comprises 12 residues. The CDR3 DNA sequence: TGTGCCAGCAGGGACAACACCTACGAGCAGTACTTC. It is translated as CASRDNTYEQYF.